The 9 T cell receptor beta chains given below trace back to one sample, sequenced in a study of T-cell memory formation after mild COVID-19. Using its own MiXCR run on the 5' RACE reads, TCRdb lists one record per CDR3 protein. The sample lists approximately 580,000 distinct CDR3 sequences, about a fifth occurring once. The sample comprised PBMCs or a T cell subset sorted from them (not recorded which). Receptors were obtained from an adult woman who had mild COVID-19 (a few samples of this study predate the infection). Cell type and time point are not known.

V usage is TRBV6-2 or TRBV6-3 and J usage is TRBJ2-7, with 9 bases fitting TRBD1. V lost 5 bases to trimming and J lost 2 bases; unmatched junction nucleotides: 10. This CDR3 has 16 residues. Germline loops: CDR1 MNHEY, CDR2 SVGEGT. CDR3 in amino acids: CASSPMGQGATYEQYF. CDR3 nucleotide sequence: TGTGCCAGCAGTCCCATGGGACAGGGAGCGACCTACGAGCAGTACTTC.

In this sample, this clonotype turned up a few times. The rearrangement uses TRBV6-5 and TRBJ2-4; 8 nucleotides match TRBD1. Unmatched junction bases numbered 3, after V lost 2 bases and J lost 6 bases. In germline, CDR1 is MNHEY, CDR2 SVGAGI. This CDR3 spans 14 amino acids. CDR3 residues: CASSYGQGSNIQYF. CDR3 sequence (DNA): TGTGCCAGCAGTTACGGACAGGGTTCAAACATTCAGTACTTC.

This clonotype was seen a few times. The V gene is TRBV10-2, the J gene TRBJ1-6, with unresolved D. The CDR3 consists of 15 residues. V shed 3 bases and J shed 0 bases, with 6 bases lying between them. Germline lookup yields CDR1 WSHSY and CDR2 SAAADI. This chain's CDR3 is CASSEKSSYNSPLHF. CDR3 DNA: TGCGCCAGCAGTGAAAAGAGCTCCTATAATTCACCCCTCCACTTT.

The CDR3 sequence is CSARALRDEKDEQYF. CDR3 DNA sequence: TGCAGTGCTAGAGCCCTAAGGGACGAGAAGGACGAGCAGTACTTC. V gene TRBV20-1 combines with J gene TRBJ2-7; possibly TRBD1 or TRBD2 for D (5 bases each). CDR1 and CDR2 from the germline V gene are DFQATT and SNEGSKA (reference sequence). The CDR3 length is 15 residues. V lost 1 base, J lost 5 bases, and 18 bases lay in between.

The rearrangement links TRBV7-8 to TRBJ1-6; tentatively, D is TRBD1 (6 bases). The germline gives CDR1 SGHVS, CDR2 FQNEAQ. The CDR3 runs to 17 residues. V was trimmed by 3 bases and J by 3 bases, leaving 15 bases between them. The DNA of the CDR3 is TGTGCCAGCAGCTTCGGTGCAGGGGCTGTCTATAATTCACCCCTCCACTTT. Translated: CASSFGAGAVYNSPLHF.

This chain joins TRBV3-1 and TRBJ2-3; D perhaps matches TRBD2 (7 bases). V shed 4 bases and J shed 4 bases, with 12 bases lying between them. CDR3 length: 14 residues. Germline CDR1 and CDR2: LGHDT and YNNKEL (reference sequence). In nucleotides, the CDR3 is TGTGCCAGCAGCCCGGGGGGCCCAGCAGATACGCAGTATTTT. Protein product: CASSPGGPADTQYF.

The rearrangement links TRBV15 to TRBJ1-1, with D unresolved. V gave up 0 bases and J gave up 11 bases, with 13 bases separating them. The CDR3 runs 13 residues. CDR1 and CDR2 (germline): LNHNV, YYDKDF (reference sequence). The CDR3 DNA reads as TGTGCCACCAGCAGAGATATCCGGGCGGAGGCTTTCTTT. Its translation: CATSRDIRAEAFF. Variable domain in full (rest from reference TRBV15 and TRBJ1-1): DAMVIQNPRYQVTQFGKPVTLSCSQTLNHNVMYWYQQKSSQAPKLLFHYYDKDFNNEADTPDNFQSRRPNTSFCFLDIRSPGLGDTAMYLCATSRDIRAEAFFGQGTRLTVV.

This clonotype has just a few counts. The chain carries TRBV4-3 and TRBJ2-2; no firm D call. This CDR3 spans 12 amino acids. Trimming stripped 1 base from V and 9 bases from J, with 6 bases between. Germline assignment: CDR1 LGHNA and CDR2 YSLEER. The DNA of the CDR3 is TGCGCCAGCAGCCAAGTGAATCGGGAGCTGTTTTTT. It is translated as CASSQVNRELFF.

This clonotype was counted at least ten times. This chain joins TRBV12-3 or TRBV12-4 and TRBJ2-5, with D maybe TRBD2 (5 bases). V lost 3 bases to trimming and J lost 3 bases, with 8 bases between them. The CDR3 contains 13 residues. The CDR3 DNA is TGTGCCAGCAGTTTGAGAGGGAAAGAGACCCAGTACTTC. It is translated as CASSLRGKETQYF.